The sequence of this TCR beta chain was determined in a study of T-cell memory formation after mild COVID-19. V was clipped by 2 bases and J by 8 bases, with 7 bases between them. CDR1 is SGHVS, CDR2 FNYEAQ, per germline. This CDR3 is built from 13 residues. The 5'RACE method, run with constant-segment primers, produced TCR alpha and TCR beta cDNA libraries (carrying sample barcodes and UMIs). TCRdb ran MiXCR on the 5' RACE reads and lists one entry per CDR3 protein. The sample includes around 250,000 distinct CDR3 sequences, roughly 9.4% of them seen just once. The sample was PBMCs or a T cell subset sorted from them (not recorded which). This chain links TRBV7-6 with TRBJ1-6; D call uncertain. This TCR derives from a man between 18 and 35 years old who had mild COVID-19 (a few samples of this study predate the infection). Cell type and time point are not known. The CDR3 is CASSLHGYSPLHF. As DNA, the CDR3 is TGTGCCAGCAGCTTACACGGGTATTCACCCCTCCACTTT.